Listed below are T cell receptor beta chains from one sample, sequenced in a study of blood T cell repertoires in COVID-19. TCRdb keeps only in-frame clones here, not all; method: immunoSEQ multiplex PCR. Of approximately 300,000 clones listed, roughly 89% were seen once; the top ten hold roughly a tenth. Sequencing was carried out using PBMCs or T cells enriched from blood (not recorded which). These receptors all stem from a woman aged 30 to 39 who had recovered from COVID-19. CDR3s include the opening cysteine and the closing phenylalanine or tryptophan. Fields, in order: D gene, J gene, V gene, CDR3 protein, CDR3 DNA. The D gene is left open where the match is weak.

>-|TRBJ2-5|TRBV10-3
CAISAGYQETQYF
TGTGCCATCTCGGCAGGCTACCAAGAGACCCAGTACTTC
>-|TRBJ2-1|TRBV9
CASSPRPVVLTQFYNEQFF
TGTGCCAGCAGCCCCCGACCAGTCGTACTCACACAGTTCTACAATGAGCAGTTCTTC
>TRBD1|TRBJ1-2|TRBV10-3
CAISESPGQSNYGYTF
TGTGCCATCAGTGAATCACCGGGACAGTCAAACTATGGCTACACCTTC
>TRBD2|TRBJ2-5|TRBV29-1
CSARDSGRGETQYF
TGCAGCGCTCGTGATAGCGGGAGAGGAGAGACCCAGTACTTC
>-|TRBJ2-5|TRBV7-2
CASSLTVLNSETQYF
TGTGCCAGCAGCTTAACCGTACTAAATTCGGAGACCCAGTACTTC
>-|TRBJ1-1|TRBV14
CASSQEKRFTDEAFF
TGTGCCAGCAGCCAAGAAAAGCGGTTCACGGATGAAGCTTTCTTT
>-|TRBJ2-3|TRBV10-3
CAISESYRGTDTQYF
TGTGCCATCAGTGAGTCGTATAGGGGGACAGATACGCAGTATTTT
>TRBD2|TRBJ2-3|TRBV9
CASSVASGFTDTQYF
TGTGCCAGCAGCGTGGCTAGCGGATTCACAGATACGCAGTATTTT
>TRBD2|TRBJ2-1|TRBV6-2/TRBV6-3
CASSYRLADNEQFF
TGTGCCAGCAGTTATAGACTAGCGGACAATGAGCAGTTCTTC
>-|TRBJ1-2|TRBV18
CASSPDRYGYTF
TGTGCCAGCTCACCCGACAGATATGGCTACACCTTC
>-|TRBJ2-7|TRBV6-5
CASSYSIRRRYEQYF
TGTGCCAGCAGTTACTCGATAAGGCGGAGGTACGAGCAGTACTTC
>TRBD1|TRBJ2-5|TRBV10-3
CAISQPGGGETQYF
TGTGCCATCAGTCAGCCAGGGGGCGGCGAGACCCAGTACTTC
>-|TRBJ2-1|TRBV6-2/TRBV6-3
CASSPRDSTNEQFF
TGTGCCAGCAGCCCCCGGGACTCCACCAATGAGCAGTTCTTC
>-|TRBJ1-2|TRBV5-6
CASSLVPGGYTF
TGTGCCAGCAGCTTGGTCCCAGGCGGCTACACCTTC